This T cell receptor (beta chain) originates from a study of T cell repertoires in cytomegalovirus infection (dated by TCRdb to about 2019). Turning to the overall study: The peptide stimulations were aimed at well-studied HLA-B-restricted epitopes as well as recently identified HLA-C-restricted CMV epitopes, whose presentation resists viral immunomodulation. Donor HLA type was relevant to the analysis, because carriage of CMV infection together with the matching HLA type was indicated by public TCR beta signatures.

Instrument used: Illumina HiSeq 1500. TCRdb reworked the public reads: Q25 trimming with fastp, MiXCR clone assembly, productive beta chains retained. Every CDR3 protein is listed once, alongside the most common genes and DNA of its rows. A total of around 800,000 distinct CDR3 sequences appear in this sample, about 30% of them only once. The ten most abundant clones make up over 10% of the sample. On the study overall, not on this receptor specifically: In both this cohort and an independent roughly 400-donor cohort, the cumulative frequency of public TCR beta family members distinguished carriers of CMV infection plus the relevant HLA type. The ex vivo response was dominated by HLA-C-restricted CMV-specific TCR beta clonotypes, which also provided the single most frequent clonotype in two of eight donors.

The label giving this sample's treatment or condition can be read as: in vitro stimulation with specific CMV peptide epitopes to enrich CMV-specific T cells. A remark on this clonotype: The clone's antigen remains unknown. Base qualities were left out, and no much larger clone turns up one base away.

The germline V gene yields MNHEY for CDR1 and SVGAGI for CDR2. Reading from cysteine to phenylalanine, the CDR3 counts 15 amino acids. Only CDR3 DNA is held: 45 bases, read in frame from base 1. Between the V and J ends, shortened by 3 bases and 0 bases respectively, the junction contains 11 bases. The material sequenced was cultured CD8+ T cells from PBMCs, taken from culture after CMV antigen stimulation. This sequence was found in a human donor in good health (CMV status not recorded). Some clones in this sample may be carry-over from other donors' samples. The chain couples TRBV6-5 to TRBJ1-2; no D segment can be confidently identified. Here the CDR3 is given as CASSYRTTSNYGYTF. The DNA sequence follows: TGTGCCAGCAGTTATCGGACGACATCTAACTATGGCTACACCTTC.